The clone carrying this TCR beta chain was picked up a small number of times. Its cognate antigen is unknown. The data derive from a study of T cells in Graves' hyperthyroidism and ophthalmopathy. Overall study context: Peripheral blood was drawn at first diagnosis, prior to all treatment. Study-wide results and limits: Ophthalmopathy onset followed model prediction by a median about seven months.

The V and J ends lost 3 bases and 0 bases respectively, with 5 bases between them. CDR3 size: 13 residues. CDR1 and CDR2 from the germline V gene are GTSNPN and SVGIG (reference sequence). Stability of Graves' hyperthyroidism was defined as absent ophthalmopathy progression within 18 months. More than 9.5 ml fresh peripheral blood yielded the PBMCs. RNA transcripts yielded amplified TCR beta CDR3 regions. HTBI primers were used for first-round RT-PCR of the TCR CDR3. TCRdb used MiXCR to reprocess the multiplex PCR reads, holding one entry per CDR3 protein. This table holds 300,000 to 350,000 distinct CDR3 sequences, approximately 15% found once.

J is TRBJ2-2 and V is TRBV30; the D is unclear. This receptor was identified in a woman in her 30s with Graves' hyperthyroidism. The sample was blood. The CDR3 spells CAWSFTNTGELFF. DNA for the CDR3: TGTGCCTGGAGCTTCACGAACACCGGGGAGCTGTTTTTT.